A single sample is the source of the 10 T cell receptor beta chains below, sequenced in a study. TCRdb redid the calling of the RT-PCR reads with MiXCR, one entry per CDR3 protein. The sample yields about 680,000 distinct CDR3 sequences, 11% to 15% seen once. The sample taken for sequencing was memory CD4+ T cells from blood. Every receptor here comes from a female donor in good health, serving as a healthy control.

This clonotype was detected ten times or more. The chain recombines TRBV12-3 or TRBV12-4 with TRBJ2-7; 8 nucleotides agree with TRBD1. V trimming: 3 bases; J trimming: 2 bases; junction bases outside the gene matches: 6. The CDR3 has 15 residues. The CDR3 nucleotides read TGTGCCAGCAGTTTCTCCGGGACAGGCGCCTACGAGCAGTACTTC. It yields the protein CASSFSGTGAYEQYF.

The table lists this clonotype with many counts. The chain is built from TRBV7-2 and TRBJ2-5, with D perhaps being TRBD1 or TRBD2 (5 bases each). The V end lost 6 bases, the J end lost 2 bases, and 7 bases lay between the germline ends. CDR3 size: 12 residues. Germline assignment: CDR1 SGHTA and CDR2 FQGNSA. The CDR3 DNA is TGTGCCAGCAGGGGACCGCAAGAGACCCAGTACTTC. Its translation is CASRGPQETQYF.

The CDR3 is CASSSLTGGLGDNYGYTF. The CDR3 coding sequence is TGTGCCAGCAGTTCCCTGACAGGGGGCTTGGGAGACAACTATGGCTACACCTTC. J is TRBJ1-2 and V is TRBV27; 10 nucleotides line up with TRBD1. Looked up from germline, CDR1 is MNHEY and CDR2 is SMNVEV (reference sequence). V dropped 4 bases and J dropped 2; count of bases not matched to a gene: 13. The CDR3 is made up of 18 amino acids.

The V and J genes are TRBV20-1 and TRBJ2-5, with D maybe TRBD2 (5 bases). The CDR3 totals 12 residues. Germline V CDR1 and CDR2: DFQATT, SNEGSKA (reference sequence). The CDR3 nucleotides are TGCAGGGCCGGGAACAACCAAGAGACCCAGTACTTC. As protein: CRAGNNQETQYF.

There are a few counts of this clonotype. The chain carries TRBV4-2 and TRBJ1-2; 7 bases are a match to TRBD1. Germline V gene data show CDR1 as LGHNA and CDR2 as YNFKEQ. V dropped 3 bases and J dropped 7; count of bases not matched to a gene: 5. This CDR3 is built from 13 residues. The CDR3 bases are TGTGCCAGCAGCCAGGAGGGGGCGCGTGGCTACACCTTC. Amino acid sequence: CASSQEGARGYTF.

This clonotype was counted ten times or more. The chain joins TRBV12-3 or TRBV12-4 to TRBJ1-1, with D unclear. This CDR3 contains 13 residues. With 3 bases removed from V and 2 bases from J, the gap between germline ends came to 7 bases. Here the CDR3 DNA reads TGTGCCAGCAGTTTTATTGGAAACACTGAAGCTTTCTTT. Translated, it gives CASSFIGNTEAFF.

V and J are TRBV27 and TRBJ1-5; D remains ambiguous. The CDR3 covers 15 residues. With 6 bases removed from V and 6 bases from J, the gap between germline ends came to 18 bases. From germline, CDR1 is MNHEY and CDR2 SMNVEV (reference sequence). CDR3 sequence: CASSSSNGDGQPQHF. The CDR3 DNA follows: TGTGCCAGCAGCAGTTCTAATGGAGATGGTCAGCCCCAGCATTTT.

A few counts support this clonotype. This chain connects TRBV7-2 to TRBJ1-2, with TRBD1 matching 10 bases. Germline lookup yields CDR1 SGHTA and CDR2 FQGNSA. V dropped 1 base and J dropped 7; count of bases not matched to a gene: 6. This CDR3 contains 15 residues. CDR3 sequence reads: CASSLGGTGDGGYTF. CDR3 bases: TGTGCCAGCAGCTTAGGGGGGACAGGGGACGGTGGCTACACCTTC. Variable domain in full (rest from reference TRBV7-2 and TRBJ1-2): GAGVSQSPSNKVTEKGKDVELRCDPISGHTALYWYRQSLGQGLEFLIYFQGNSAPDKSGLPSDRFSAERTGGSVSTLTIQRTQQEDSAVYLCASSLGGTGDGGYTFGSGTRLTVV.

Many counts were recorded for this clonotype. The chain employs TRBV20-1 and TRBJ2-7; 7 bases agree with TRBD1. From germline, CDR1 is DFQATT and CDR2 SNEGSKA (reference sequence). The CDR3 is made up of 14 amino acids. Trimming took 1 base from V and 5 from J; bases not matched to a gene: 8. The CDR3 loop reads CSARGSTGFDEQYF. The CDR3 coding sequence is TGCAGTGCTAGAGGCTCGACAGGGTTCGACGAGCAGTACTTC.

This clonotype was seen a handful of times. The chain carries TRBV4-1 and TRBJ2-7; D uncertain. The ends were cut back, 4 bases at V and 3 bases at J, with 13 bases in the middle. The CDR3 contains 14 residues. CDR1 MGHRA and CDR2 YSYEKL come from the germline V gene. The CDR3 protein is CASSLEITRYEQYF. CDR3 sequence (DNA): TGCGCCAGCAGCCTGGAAATCACCCGCTACGAGCAGTACTTC.